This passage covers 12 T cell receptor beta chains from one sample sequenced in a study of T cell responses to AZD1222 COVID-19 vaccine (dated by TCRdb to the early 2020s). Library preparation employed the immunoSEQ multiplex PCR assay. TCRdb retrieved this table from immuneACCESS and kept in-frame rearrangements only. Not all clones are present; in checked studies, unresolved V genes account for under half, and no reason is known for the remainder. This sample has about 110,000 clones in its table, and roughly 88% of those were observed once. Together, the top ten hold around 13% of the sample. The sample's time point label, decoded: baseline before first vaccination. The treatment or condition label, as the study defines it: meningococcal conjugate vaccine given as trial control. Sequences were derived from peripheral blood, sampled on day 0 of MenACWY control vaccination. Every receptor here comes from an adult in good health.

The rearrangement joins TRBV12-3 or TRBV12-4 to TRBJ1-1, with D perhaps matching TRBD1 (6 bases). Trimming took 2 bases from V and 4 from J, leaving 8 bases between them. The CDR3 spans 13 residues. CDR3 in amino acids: CASSLTGFTEAFF. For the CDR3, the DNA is TGTGCCAGCAGTTTAACAGGGTTCACTGAAGCTTTCTTT.

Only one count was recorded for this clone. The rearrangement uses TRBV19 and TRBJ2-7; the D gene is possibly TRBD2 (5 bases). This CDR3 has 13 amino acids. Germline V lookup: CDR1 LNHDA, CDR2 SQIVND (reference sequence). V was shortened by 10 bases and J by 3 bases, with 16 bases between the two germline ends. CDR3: CATAGDPNYEQYF. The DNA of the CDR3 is TGTGCCACCGCCGGGGATCCGAACTACGAGCAGTACTTC.

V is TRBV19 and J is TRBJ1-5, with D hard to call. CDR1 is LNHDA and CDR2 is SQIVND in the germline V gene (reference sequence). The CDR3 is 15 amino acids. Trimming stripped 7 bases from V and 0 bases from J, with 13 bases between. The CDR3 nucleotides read TGTGCCAGTAACCCCCTGTGGGATAGCAATCAGCCCCAGCATTTT. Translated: CASNPLWDSNQPQHF.

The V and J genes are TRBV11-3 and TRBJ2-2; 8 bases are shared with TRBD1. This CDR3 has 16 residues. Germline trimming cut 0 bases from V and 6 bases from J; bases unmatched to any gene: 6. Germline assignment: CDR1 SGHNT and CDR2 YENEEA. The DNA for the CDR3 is TGTGCCAGCAGCTTAGATTCAGGGGGCTTATCCGGGGAGCTGTTTTTT. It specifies CASSLDSGGLSGELFF.

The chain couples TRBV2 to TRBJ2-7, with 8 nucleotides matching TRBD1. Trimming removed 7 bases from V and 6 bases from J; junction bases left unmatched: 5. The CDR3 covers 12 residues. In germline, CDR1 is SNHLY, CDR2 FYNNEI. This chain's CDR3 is CASIGQGGEQYF. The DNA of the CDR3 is TGTGCCAGCATAGGACAGGGTGGCGAGCAGTACTTC.

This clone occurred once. CDR3 amino acids: CASSQEQQGRTDTQYF. The CDR3 DNA follows: TGTGCCAGCAGCCAAGAACAGCAGGGGCGCACAGATACGCAGTATTTT. The chain joins TRBV4-2 to TRBJ2-3; perhaps TRBD1 as D (6 bases). The CDR3 has 16 residues. Trimming pared 0 bases from V and 1 base from J, leaving 11 bases between. CDR1 is LGHNA and CDR2 is YNFKEQ in the germline V gene.

CDR3 in DNA: TGTGCCAGCAGACAGAGCATGAACACTGAAGCTTTCTTT. Its protein product is CASRQSMNTEAFF. The rearrangement joins TRBV7-2 to TRBJ1-1; D is undetermined. Germline CDR1 is SGHTA and CDR2 is FQGNSA. The CDR3 contains 13 residues. The ends were cut back, 6 bases at V and 0 bases at J, with 8 bases in the middle.

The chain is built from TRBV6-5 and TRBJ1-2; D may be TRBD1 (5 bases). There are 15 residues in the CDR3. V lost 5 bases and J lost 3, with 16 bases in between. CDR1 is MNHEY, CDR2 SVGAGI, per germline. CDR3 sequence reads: CASSRIQANYYGYTF. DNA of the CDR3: TGTGCCAGCAGTCGGATACAGGCAAATTACTATGGCTACACCTTC.

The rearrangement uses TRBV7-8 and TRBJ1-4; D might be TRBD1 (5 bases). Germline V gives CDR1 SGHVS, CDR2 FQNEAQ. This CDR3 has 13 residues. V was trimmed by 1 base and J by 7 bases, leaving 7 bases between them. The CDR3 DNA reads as TGTGCCAGCAGCTTAGTGAGGGGTGAAAAACTGTTTTTT. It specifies CASSLVRGEKLFF.

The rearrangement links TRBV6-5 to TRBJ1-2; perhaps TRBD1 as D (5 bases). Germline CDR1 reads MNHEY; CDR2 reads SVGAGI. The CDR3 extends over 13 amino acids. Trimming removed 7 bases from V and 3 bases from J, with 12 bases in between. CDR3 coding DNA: TGTGCCAGCAATATACAGGAGCACTATGGCTACACCTTC. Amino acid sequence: CASNIQEHYGYTF.

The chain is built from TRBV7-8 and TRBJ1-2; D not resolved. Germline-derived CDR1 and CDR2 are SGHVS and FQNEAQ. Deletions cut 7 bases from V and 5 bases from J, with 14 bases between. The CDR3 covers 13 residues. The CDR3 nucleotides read TGTGCCAGCACCCGGACGGCGATATATGGCTACACCTTC. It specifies CASTRTAIYGYTF.

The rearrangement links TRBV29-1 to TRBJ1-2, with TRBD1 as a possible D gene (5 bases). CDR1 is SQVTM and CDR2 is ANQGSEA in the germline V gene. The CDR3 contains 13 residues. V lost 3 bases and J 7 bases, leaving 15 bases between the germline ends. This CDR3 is CSVEGGTISGYTF. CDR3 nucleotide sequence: TGCAGCGTTGAGGGAGGGACTATCAGTGGCTACACCTTC. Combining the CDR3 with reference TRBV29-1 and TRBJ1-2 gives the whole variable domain SAVISQKPSRDICQRGTSLTIQCQVDSQVTMMFWYRQQPGQSLTLIATANQGSEATYESGFVIDKFPISRPNLTFSTLTVSNMSPEDSSIYLCSVEGGTISGYTFGSGTRLTVV.